This is a list of T cell receptor beta chains from one sample in a study of blood T cell repertoires in COVID-19. Clones were sequenced by immunoSEQ multiplex PCR, and TCRdb holds only the in-frame ones, with some missing. Of roughly 180,000 clones listed, about 80% are singletons. Source material: PBMCs or T cells enriched from blood (not recorded which). The receptor set was obtained from a man in his sixties who had been exposed to COVID-19. The CDR3 runs from the conserved cysteine through the conserved F or W. The D gene is left open where the match is weak.

cdr3_aa j_call v_call d_call
CASSLEGSSGYYEQYF TRBJ2-7 TRBV5-4 TRBD2
CSVESGQGYEQYF TRBJ2-7 TRBV29-1 -
CAISGNSGDSYNEQFF TRBJ2-1 TRBV10-3 TRBD2
CASSVDSPNEQYF TRBJ2-7 TRBV2 -
CASSIMGTGGTLSVYEQYF TRBJ2-7 TRBV19 TRBD1
CASSRELGSYEQYF TRBJ2-7 TRBV5-1 -
CASSQRTGLTGELFF TRBJ2-2 TRBV11-1 TRBD1
CASSSQGSSYEQYF TRBJ2-7 TRBV19 TRBD1
CASSPTRFTGELFF TRBJ2-2 TRBV19 -
CASSIEWGPRQPQHF TRBJ1-5 TRBV19 -
CASRGLPYGNQPQHF TRBJ1-5 TRBV19 -
CASSKARQGSSYEQYF TRBJ2-7 TRBV21-1 -
CAISEISGSLVTGELFF TRBJ2-2 TRBV10-3 TRBD2
CASRSAGEVSEQFF TRBJ2-1 TRBV27 TRBD2
CASSLRTSRQNNEQFF TRBJ2-1 TRBV7-2 TRBD2
CATSDTGRGYEQYF TRBJ2-7 TRBV24-1 -
CASSSLKRGGVRDIQYF TRBJ2-4 TRBV7-2 -
CASSWGTGAYEQYF TRBJ2-7 TRBV11-3 TRBD1
CATSDPSPGSTNEQFF TRBJ2-1 TRBV24-1 -
CASSLTSGGGNEKLFF TRBJ1-4 TRBV5-6 TRBD1
CASSPRGGGNYGYTF TRBJ1-2 TRBV5-6 -
CASSPLGGSLYEQYF TRBJ2-7 TRBV9 -
CASNSGTAGTYEQYF TRBJ2-7 TRBV6-5 TRBD1
CASSPDFSGANVLTF TRBJ2-6 TRBV10-2 -
CASSPGQSPEAFF TRBJ1-1 TRBV11-3 TRBD1
CATNRGPSNQPQHF TRBJ1-5 TRBV19 TRBD1
CASSQDSSGYEQYF TRBJ2-7 TRBV4-2 -
CASRSTGHRGNTIYF TRBJ1-3 TRBV28 TRBD1
CASSLDSWDTKTDEQFF TRBJ2-1 TRBV5-1 -
CASRPDRSSYNEQFF TRBJ2-1 TRBV19 TRBD1
CSVPDRNEKLFF TRBJ1-4 TRBV29-1 TRBD1
CASSDLSLTQYF TRBJ2-5 TRBV10-2 -
CASSPTGGDYNEQFF TRBJ2-1 TRBV5-1 TRBD1
CASSQEANYGYTF TRBJ1-2 TRBV7-9 -
CASSKIPPGRGHFGCGYTF TRBJ1-2 TRBV21-1 -
CASSVGGGRTLTDTQYF TRBJ2-3 TRBV5-1 -
CASSLVRRETQYF TRBJ2-5 TRBV7-2 -
CASSLAQLGGDYGYTF TRBJ1-2 TRBV7-2 -
CACQGLAVETQYF TRBJ2-5 TRBV6-5 TRBD2
CASSLLDPGQGAIRSGANVLTF TRBJ2-6 TRBV28 TRBD1
CASSLGAETQYF TRBJ2-5 TRBV12-3/TRBV12-4 -
CASYRGGTDTDTQYF TRBJ2-3 TRBV5-1 -
CSVIWSFVNEQFF TRBJ2-1 TRBV29-1 -
CASSIDPGARTQPQHF TRBJ1-5 TRBV19 -
CASRPRRAGAQETQYF TRBJ2-5 TRBV19 TRBD2
CASMAFSGANVLTF TRBJ2-6 TRBV19 -
CASSPPGLPNEQFF TRBJ2-1 TRBV19 -
CSAAGFSGNTIYF TRBJ1-3 TRBV29-1 -
CASSLYRADEQFF TRBJ2-1 TRBV11-3 -
CASSVDAGETQYF TRBJ2-5 TRBV9 -
CASSPLPRGSSYNEQFF TRBJ2-1 TRBV7-3 TRBD2
CASSTGGNEQFF TRBJ2-1 TRBV6-5 TRBD2
CASSAGVRPEEAFF TRBJ1-1 TRBV9 -